This T cell receptor (beta chain) was documented in a study of monozygotic twins with inflammatory bowel disease. Regarding the study as a whole: TCRbeta diversity (inverse Simpson) was lower in IBD patients than in healthy co-twins.

The germline CDR1 and CDR2 sequences are KGHDR and SFDVKD. The CDR3 loop spans 16 amino acids. Reanalyzing the 5' RACE reads, TCRdb keeps one entry per CDR3 protein, without DNA. In total, the table holds fewer than 550,000 distinct CDR3 sequences. As concerns this clonotype: Its antigen is unidentified.

The rearrangement links TRBV24-1 to TRBJ2-1; the TRBD1 assignment by TCRdb is unverifiable without DNA. This TCR came from a human donor with ulcerative colitis or Crohn's disease, or a healthy co-twin of an affected twin (not recorded which). The sequenced material came from blood. CDR3 amino acids: CATSDPRGGGNNEQFF.